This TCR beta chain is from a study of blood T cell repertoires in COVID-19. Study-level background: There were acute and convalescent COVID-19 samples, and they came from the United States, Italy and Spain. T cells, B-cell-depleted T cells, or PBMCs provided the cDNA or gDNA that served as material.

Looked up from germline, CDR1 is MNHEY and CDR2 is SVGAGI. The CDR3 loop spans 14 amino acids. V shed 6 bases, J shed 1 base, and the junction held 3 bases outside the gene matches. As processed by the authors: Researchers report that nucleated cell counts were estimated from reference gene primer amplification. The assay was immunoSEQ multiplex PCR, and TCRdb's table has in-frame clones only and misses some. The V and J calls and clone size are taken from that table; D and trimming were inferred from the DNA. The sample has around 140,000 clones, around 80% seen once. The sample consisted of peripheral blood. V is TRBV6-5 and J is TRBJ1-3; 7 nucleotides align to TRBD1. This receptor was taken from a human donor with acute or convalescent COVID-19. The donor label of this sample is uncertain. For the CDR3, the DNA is TGTGCCAGCAGGCCAGGGGGGTCTGGAAACACCATATATTTT. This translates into CASRPGGSGNTIYF.